The rows below give T cell receptor beta chains drawn from one sample of a study of cytomegalovirus exposure and HLA in healthy donors. Assay used: immunoSEQ multiplex PCR; TCRdb lists only in-frame clones, some missing. The profile shows under 200,000 clones, 86% of them singletons. What was sequenced was PBMCs. The source is a woman younger than 30 in good health and CMV-seronegative. The CDR3 runs from the conserved cysteine through the conserved F or W. A D gene is named only where the DNA matches it firmly. The size of a clone is reported for some rows only, either as once, few or many, or as a class for expanded clones.

TRBJ1-1 | NA | NA | 12 | TRBV10-3 | TGTGCCATCAGTGGTCCGGGCACTGAAGCTTTCTTT | CAISGPGTEAFF
TRBJ2-7 | TRBD2 | NA | 15 | TRBV4-3 | TGCGCCAGCAGCCAAGGTCTAGCGGGAGACTACGAGCAGTACTTC | CASSQGLAGDYEQYF
TRBJ1-1 | NA | NA | 14 | TRBV6-5 | TGTGCCAGCAGGGAAGCTAGACAGGCCCCTGAAGCTTTCTTT | CASREARQAPEAFF
TRBJ2-2 | TRBD2 | few | 17 | TRBV4-2 | TGTGCCAGCAGCCAAGTCCTAAGAACTAGCGCCACCGGGGAGCTGTTTTTT | CASSQVLRTSATGELFF
TRBJ2-7 | NA | NA | 14 | TRBV15 | TGTGCCACCAGCAGAGAGGGGCACTCCTACGAGCAGTACTTC | CATSREGHSYEQYF
TRBJ1-2 | TRBD1 | NA | 15 | TRBV7-8 | TGTGCCAGCAGCCGGGACAGGGACTTCCACTATGGCTACACCTTC | CASSRDRDFHYGYTF
TRBJ2-7 | TRBD1 | once | 13 | TRBV15 | TGTGCCACTAACCGGGACAGGGCCTACGAGCAGTACTTC | CATNRDRAYEQYF
TRBJ2-5 | TRBD1 | NA | 15 | TRBV5-1 | TGCGCCAGCAGCCCCCGGGAAGGGGGCCTAGAGACCCAGTACTTC | CASSPREGGLETQYF
TRBJ2-7 | NA | NA | 14 | TRBV7-9 | TGTGCCAGCAGCTTAGTTGGGGCGGCCTACGAGCAGTACTTC | CASSLVGAAYEQYF
TRBJ1-1 | NA | NA | 13 | TRBV5-6 | TGTGCCAGCAGCTGGAGGGACGTCGATGAAGCTTTCTTT | CASSWRDVDEAFF
TRBJ2-7 | NA | NA | 14 | TRBV6-6 | TGTGCCAGCAGCAACCCGATCACTACCTACGAGCAGTACTTC | CASSNPITTYEQYF
TRBJ2-7 | NA | NA | 13 | TRBV2 | TGTGCCAGCACGTGGCAGGGCCCCTACGAGCAGTACTTC | CASTWQGPYEQYF
TRBJ2-3 | NA | once | 15 | TRBV6-4 | TGTGCCAGCAGCGTTCCTTACAGTAACACAGATACGCAGTATTTT | CASSVPYSNTDTQYF
TRBJ2-2 | TRBD1 | NA | 19 | TRBV7-3 | TGTGCCAGCAGCTTACGACCGGGACAGGCCCCCTTTAACACCGGGGAGCTGTTTTTT | CASSLRPGQAPFNTGELFF
TRBJ1-2 | NA | NA | 13 | TRBV19 | TGTGCCAGTACCACATCAGCTAACTATGGCTACACCTTC | CASTTSANYGYTF
TRBJ2-2 | NA | NA | 13 | TRBV5-1 | TGCGCCAGCAGCTACGACTTCACCGGGGAGCTGTTTTTT | CASSYDFTGELFF
TRBJ1-2 | NA | few | 17 | TRBV15 | TGTGCCACCAGCAGAGACCCAGACAGGCCTACTAACTATGGCTACACCTTC | CATSRDPDRPTNYGYTF
TRBJ1-2 | TRBD1 | NA | 14 | TRBV5-4 | TGTGCCAGCAGCACGACAGGGGGCAACTATGGCTACACCTTC | CASSTTGGNYGYTF
TRBJ2-5 | TRBD1 | NA | 13 | TRBV5-1 | TGCGCCAGCAGCTTGGCAGGGGGAGAGACCCAGTACTTC | CASSLAGGETQYF
TRBJ2-1 | NA | NA | 15 | TRBV6-5 | TGTGCCAGCAGCCCGGCGAGAAGGACACAGAATGAGCAGTTCTTC | CASSPARRTQNEQFF
TRBJ1-5 | TRBD1 | NA | 15 | TRBV5-6 | TGTGCCAGCAGCTCGAGGGACAGCGGAGTTCAGCCCCAGCATTTT | CASSSRDSGVQPQHF
TRBJ1-2 | NA | NA | 15 | TRBV6-1 | TGTGCCAGCAGTGAATTGAGGTGGGGGCGCGGTGGCTACACCTTC | CASSELRWGRGGYTF
TRBJ1-2 | TRBD1 | few | 16 | TRBV6-1 | TGTGCCAGCAGTGAAGAGGAGACAGGGGCCAACTATGGCTACACCTTC | CASSEEETGANYGYTF
TRBJ1-1 | NA | once | 14 | TRBV14 | TGTGCCAGCAGCCACCCGACAGTAAACACTGAAGCTTTCTTT | CASSHPTVNTEAFF
TRBJ2-7 | NA | NA | 16 | TRBV9 | TGTGCCAGCAGCGCCGGGGGACAGCGAGACCTCTACGAGCAGTACTTC | CASSAGGQRDLYEQYF
TRBJ2-6 | TRBD1 | once | 18 | TRBV19 | TGTGCCAGTAGTACCGATGGGGACAGGGGCTCTGGGGCCAACGTCCTGACTTTC | CASSTDGDRGSGANVLTF
TRBJ2-1 | NA | NA | 14 | TRBV7-9 | TGTGCCAGCAGCCCCCACAACTCCTACAATGAGCAGTTCTTC | CASSPHNSYNEQFF
TRBJ2-7 | TRBD1 | NA | 14 | TRBV27 | TGTGCCAGCAGTAACCCGGGACAGGGGGACGAGCAGTACTTC | CASSNPGQGDEQYF
TRBJ1-1 | NA | NA | 14 | TRBV6-1 | TGTGCCAGTCGCTGGGGGGGCCAGAACACTGAAGCTTTCTTT | CASRWGGQNTEAFF
TRBJ2-7 | NA | NA | 14 | TRBV5-6 | TGTGCCAGCAGCTACGGCCAGGGCCCCTACGAGCAGTACTTC | CASSYGQGPYEQYF
TRBJ2-5 | TRBD2 | once | 18 | TRBV30 | TGTGCCTCGCTGGGGAGGGCCCCCGCCGTACCAACCCAAGAGACCCAGTACTTC | CASLGRAPAVPTQETQYF
TRBJ1-4 | NA | NA | 11 | TRBV11-2 | TGTGCCATCCCCGGGGGGGAAAAACTGTTTTTT | CAIPGGEKLFF
TRBJ2-7 | TRBD2 | NA | 16 | TRBV5-8 | TGTGCCAGCAGCGCCAGACTAGCGGGAGCGCTTGGCGAGCAGTACTTC | CASSARLAGALGEQYF
TRBJ2-7 | TRBD1 | NA | 12 | TRBV6-6 | TGTGCCAGCAGTGACAGGGTCCACGAGCAGTACTTC | CASSDRVHEQYF
TRBJ2-5 | TRBD2 | NA | 14 | TRBV29-1 | TGCAGCGCCGGAGCGCCCCGGGGGGGAGAGACCCAGTACTTC | CSAGAPRGGETQYF
TRBJ2-7 | TRBD1 | NA | 15 | TRBV5-4 | TGTGCCAGCAGCTTGGGGGGGACAGGGGTCTACGAGCAGTACTTC | CASSLGGTGVYEQYF
TRBJ1-1 | TRBD1 | few | 16 | TRBV5-1 | TGCGCCAGCAGCTCGGTGGGACAGGCACTTAACACTGAAGCTTTCTTT | CASSSVGQALNTEAFF
TRBJ2-7 | NA | NA | 13 | TRBV4-3 | TGCGCCAGCAGCCACACTGGTTTGTACGAGCAGTACTTC | CASSHTGLYEQYF
TRBJ2-7 | TRBD1 | NA | 15 | TRBV5-1 | TGCGCCAGCAGCAGCGGACAGGGGGAACGGTACGAGCAGTACTTC | CASSSGQGERYEQYF
TRBJ1-2 | NA | NA | 15 | TRBV2 | TGTGCCAGCAGTGAAAGGTGGGTGGGCCCCTATGGCTACACCTTC | CASSERWVGPYGYTF
TRBJ1-2 | NA | few | 12 | TRBV7-6 | TGTGCCAGCAGCTTGACAGGCTATGGCTACACCTTC | CASSLTGYGYTF
TRBJ2-7 | NA | NA | 14 | TRBV18 | TGTGCCAGCTCACCTTCCCACGCCGCGTACGAGCAGTACTTC | CASSPSHAAYEQYF
TRBJ1-4 | NA | NA | 14 | TRBV6-5 | TGTGCCAGCAGTTACTCGGGGGCGGGTGAAAAACTGTTTTTT | CASSYSGAGEKLFF
TRBJ1-1 | NA | NA | 15 | TRBV7-9 | TGTGCCAGCAGCCCGCAGACACTAGGAATGACTGAAGCTTTCTTT | CASSPQTLGMTEAFF
TRBJ1-1 | NA | NA | 14 | TRBV21-1 | TGTGCCAGCAGCAAAGCCGCGTGGACTACTGAAGCTTTCTTT | CASSKAAWTTEAFF
TRBJ2-3 | TRBD2 | NA | 17 | TRBV4-1 | TGCGCCAGCAGCCAAGTACTAGCGGGGGTTCGTACAGATACGCAGTATTTT | CASSQVLAGVRTDTQYF
TRBJ2-7 | TRBD1 | few | 15 | TRBV9 | TGTGCCAGCAGCGCCGGGGACAGCGTTACCTACGAGCAGTACTTC | CASSAGDSVTYEQYF
TRBJ1-2 | NA | NA | 15 | TRBV7-8 | TGTGCCAGCAGCTTAGCAGGGAGGGACGATTATGGCTACACCTTC | CASSLAGRDDYGYTF
TRBJ1-1 | NA | NA | 15 | TRBV7-6 | TGTGCCAGCAGCCGGGGCAGGGGTGGGGGCACTGAAGCTTTCTTT | CASSRGRGGGTEAFF
TRBJ2-3 | NA | NA | 14 | TRBV25-1 | TGTGCCAGCAGTTTCGGCAGGAACACAGATACGCAGTATTTT | CASSFGRNTDTQYF
TRBJ1-1 | NA | NA | 13 | TRBV4-3 | TGCGCCAGCAGCCAAGAAGTCCAGACACAAGCTTTCTTT | CASSQEVQTQAFF
TRBJ2-5 | TRBD2 | NA | 16 | TRBV7-9 | TGTGCCAGCAGCTCGCCGGGACTAGCGGGAGTAGAGACCCAGTACTTC | CASSSPGLAGVETQYF
TRBJ1-5 | TRBD1 | NA | 16 | TRBV30 | TGTGCCTGGAGAAAGTCACAGGGGGCAGGGAATCAGCCCCAGCATTTT | CAWRKSQGAGNQPQHF
TRBJ2-1 | TRBD2 | NA | 14 | TRBV6-4 | TGTGCCAGCAGGGGACCCGGACTAGCGGGAGAATGGTTCTTC | CASRGPGLAGEWFF